The 29 T cell receptor beta chains listed next were all sequenced from one sample in a study of T cells after yellow fever vaccination. TCRdb re-called the 5' RACE reads with MiXCR, one entry per CDR3 protein. The sample records a few hundred thousand distinct CDR3 sequences, less than 3.5% being singletons. This specimen was CD4+ T cells sorted from PBMCs, taken 10 days after the yellow fever booster vaccination. All receptors come from a man aged 18 to 35 who received the YFV17D yellow fever vaccine.

This clonotype was counted at least ten times. The V gene is TRBV3-1, the J gene TRBJ2-3, with 11 positions matching TRBD1. This CDR3 spans 16 amino acids. Germline V CDR1 and CDR2: LGHDT, YNNKEL (reference sequence). V gave up 3 bases and J gave up 6 bases; unmatched junction bases: 8. The CDR3 nucleotides read TGTGCCAGCAGCCAGGTCGGGACAGGGGGTGGTGATACGCAGTATTTT. Translated: CASSQVGTGGGDTQYF.

This clonotype was counted ten times or more. The rearrangement joins TRBV12-3 or TRBV12-4 to TRBJ2-4; maybe TRBD1 (5 bases). With 9 bases removed from V and 1 base from J, the gap between germline ends came to 7 bases. The CDR3 has 12 amino acids. For the CDR3, the DNA is TGTGCCAGTGGGGCGGCCAAAAACATTCAGTACTTC. It is translated as CASGAAKNIQYF.

The DNA for the CDR3 is TGTGCCAGCTCACCAGGCAGACCGAATGAAAAACTGTTTTTT. Translating gives CASSPGRPNEKLFF. The chain carries TRBV18 and TRBJ1-4; D remains unclear. The CDR3 totals 14 residues. The ends were cut back, 2 bases at V and 5 bases at J, with 9 bases in the middle. From germline, CDR1 is KGHSH and CDR2 LQKENI. Full variable domain (remainder filled in from reference TRBV18 and TRBJ1-4): NAGVMQNPRHLVRRRGQEARLRCSPMKGHSHVYWYRQLPEEGLKFMVYLQKENIIDESGMPKERFSAEFPKEGPSILRIQQVVRGDSAAYFCASSPGRPNEKLFFGSGTQLSVL.

This clonotype occurred many times. The rearrangement links TRBV5-1 to TRBJ2-7; tentatively, D is TRBD1 (5 bases). V was shortened by 4 bases and J by 4 bases, with 15 bases between the two germline ends. This CDR3 comprises 14 residues. From germline, CDR1 is SGHRS and CDR2 YFSETQ. CDR3 in DNA: TGCGCCAGCAGCCAAACTACAGGAGTTTACGAGCAGTACTTC. Translation gives CASSQTTGVYEQYF.

The sample holds a few counts of this clonotype. The chain links TRBV27 to TRBJ2-3; D not resolved. The CDR3 is 15 amino acids. Trimming took 3 bases from V and 1 from J, leaving 11 bases between them. Germline assignment: CDR1 MNHEY and CDR2 SMNVEV (reference sequence). In nucleotides, the CDR3 is TGTGCCAGCAGTTTTGATTTTAGGGGCACAGATACGCAGTATTTT. Its protein product is CASSFDFRGTDTQYF.

There are a few counts of this clonotype. The V call is TRBV6-5, the J call TRBJ2-1, with 9 bases matching TRBD2. This CDR3 contains 12 residues. Germline V gene sequence: CDR1 MNHEY, CDR2 SVGAGI. After removal of 6 bases from V and 10 bases from J, the junction contained 4 bases not matched to a gene. For the CDR3, the DNA is TGTGCCAGCAGACGCGGGGGGGGGGAGCAGTTCTTC. Translated: CASRRGGGEQFF.

At least ten counts were recorded for this clonotype. The V and J genes are TRBV18 and TRBJ1-1; perhaps TRBD1 as D (6 bases). The CDR3 has 13 residues. From germline, CDR1 is KGHSH and CDR2 LQKENI. Trimming shortened V by 3 bases and J by 12 bases, and 17 bases separated the two germline ends. CDR3 DNA: TGTGCCAGCTCACCGGGGCAGGGGTTTAAGACTTTCTTT. Translated: CASSPGQGFKTFF.

In its sample, this clonotype was seen once. V gene TRBV7-9 combines with J gene TRBJ1-6; no definite D call. This CDR3 contains 17 residues. With 5 bases removed from V and 7 bases from J, the gap between germline ends came to 21 bases. Germline V gene data show CDR1 as SEHNR and CDR2 as FQNEAQ (reference sequence). DNA for the CDR3: TGTGCCAGCAGCAACCTTTTCGGAAAAAAAGTCAATTCACCCCTCCACTTT. Translating gives CASSNLFGKKVNSPLHF.

The V and J genes are TRBV6-6 and TRBJ1-2; D not certain. V shed 0 bases and J shed 2 bases, with 19 bases lying between them. The CDR3 is 18 amino acids. Looked up from germline, CDR1 is MNHNY and CDR2 is SVGAGI (reference sequence). The CDR3 nucleotides are TGTGCCAGCAGTTACTCCGGCAGGAGCACTCAAATCAACTATGGCTACACCTTC. Translating gives CASSYSGRSTQINYGYTF.

This clonotype has at least ten counts. This chain links TRBV10-2 with TRBJ2-1, with no clear D. There are 13 residues in the CDR3. V gave up 0 bases and J gave up 9 bases, with 9 bases separating them. Per the germline V gene, CDR1 is WSHSY and CDR2 is SAAADI. Here the CDR3 reads CASSESKGTEQFF. In DNA form, the CDR3 reads TGCGCCAGCAGTGAGTCGAAGGGAACTGAGCAGTTCTTC.

This clonotype was counted ten times or more. This chain links TRBV4-1 with TRBJ2-7; either TRBD1 or TRBD2 may fit D (7 bases each). Trimming pared 4 bases from V and 3 bases from J, leaving 22 bases between. There are 17 residues in the CDR3. The V gene's germline CDR1 is MGHRA and CDR2 YSYEKL. CDR3 amino acids: CASSPGGVSGSLYEQYF. For the CDR3, the DNA is TGCGCCAGCAGCCCAGGGGGGGTGAGTGGCTCCCTCTACGAGCAGTACTTC.

This clonotype came up many times. The V and J genes are TRBV19 and TRBJ1-5; a possible D gene is TRBD1 (6 bases). Trimming took off 5 bases at V and 6 bases at J, with 17 bases between the two ends. The CDR3 loop spans 15 amino acids. CDR1 LNHDA and CDR2 SQIVND come from the germline V gene (reference sequence). CDR3 DNA: TGTGCCAGTAGTCCGATACAGGGAGTCGGTCAGCCCCAGCATTTT. It encodes CASSPIQGVGQPQHF.

In this sample, this clonotype turned up many times. The J gene is TRBJ2-6, the V gene TRBV6-5; unclear D gene. V lost 2 bases and J 0 bases, leaving 5 bases between the germline ends. CDR3 length: 15 amino acids. Germline V gene sequence: CDR1 MNHEY, CDR2 SVGAGI. CDR3 in amino acids: CASSYPSSGANVLTF. CDR3 coding DNA: TGTGCCAGCAGTTACCCCAGCTCTGGGGCCAACGTCCTGACTTTC.

This clonotype was seen ten or more times. This chain joins TRBV20-1 and TRBJ2-1, with 7 bases lining up with TRBD1. In germline, CDR1 is DFQATT, CDR2 SNEGSKA (reference sequence). The ends lost 5 bases at V and 4 bases at J; junction bases unmatched: 17. CDR3 size: 17 residues. Written as DNA, the CDR3 is TGCAGTGCTGGACGGGTCCTAGGGGGCCGGGGATACAATGAGCAGTTCTTC. Translation: CSAGRVLGGRGYNEQFF.

This clonotype has at least ten counts. This chain connects TRBV5-1 to TRBJ1-6; D remains unclear. Germline loops: CDR1 SGHRS, CDR2 YFSETQ. With 0 bases removed from V and 5 bases from J, the gap between germline ends came to 12 bases. The length of the CDR3 is 16 residues. CDR3 bases: TGCGCCAGCAGCTTGGCCGGTCCAGAAAATAATTCACCCCTCCACTTT. It codes for CASSLAGPENNSPLHF. The whole variable domain, filled in from reference TRBV5-1 and TRBJ1-6, reads KAGVTQTPRYLIKTRGQQVTLSCSPISGHRSVSWYQQTPGQGLQFLFEYFSETQRNKGNFPGRFSGRQFSNSRSEMNVSTLELGDSALYLCASSLAGPENNSPLHFGNGTRLTVT.

This clonotype was detected many times. The V gene is TRBV7-2, the J gene TRBJ1-3; 7 positions agree with TRBD1. V trimming: 0 bases; J trimming: 0 bases; junction bases outside the gene matches: 5. In germline, CDR1 is SGHTA, CDR2 FQGNSA. The CDR3 runs to 17 residues. In DNA, the CDR3 is TGTGCCAGCAGCTTAGCGTGGGACAGATACTCTGGAAACACCATATATTTT. Its translation: CASSLAWDRYSGNTIYF.

This clonotype came up many times. J is TRBJ2-7 and V is TRBV20-1; 14 bases match TRBD2. The V segment lost 6 bases and the J segment 5 bases; nucleotides outside the gene matches: 3. Germline V gene sequence: CDR1 DFQATT, CDR2 SNEGSKA (reference sequence). The CDR3 consists of 13 residues. CDR3 sequence (DNA): TGCAGTGCAGGACTAGCGGGGGGCGACGAGCAGTACTTC. It translates to CSAGLAGGDEQYF.

The chain couples TRBV29-1 to TRBJ1-6; 8 bases line up with TRBD1. Looked up from germline, CDR1 is SQVTM and CDR2 is ANQGSEA. Unmatched junction bases numbered 3, after V lost 3 bases and J lost 8 bases. The CDR3 sequence is 13 residues long. The CDR3 DNA sequence: TGCAGCGTTGAGGTGACAGGGGATTCACCCCTCCACTTT. Its protein is CSVEVTGDSPLHF.

On this clonotype itself: One end of the junction does not line up with germline, which may come from a read error. V usage is TRBV2 and J usage is TRBJ2-3, with 9 bases that match TRBD2. From germline, CDR1 is SNHLY and CDR2 FYNNEI. The CDR3 consists of 15 residues. CDR3 coding DNA: TGTGCCAGCGGTGAATCTAGCGGGGTCACAGATACGCAGTATTTT. Its translation: CASGESSGVTDTQYF.

This chain connects TRBV5-4 to TRBJ2-7; 7 bases map to TRBD2. V gave up 8 bases and J gave up 0 bases; unmatched junction bases: 11. The CDR3 sequence is 15 residues long. The germline V gene encodes CDR1 SGHNT and CDR2 YYREEE (reference sequence). The DNA of the CDR3 is TGTGCCAGTAGAAAAGCGGGCGGGAGCTCCTACGAGCAGTACGTC. Protein sequence: CASRKAGGSSYEQYV.

The rearrangement uses TRBV20-1 and TRBJ1-6, with 9 bases that match TRBD1. Germline V gives CDR1 DFQATT, CDR2 SNEGSKA (reference sequence). The length of the CDR3 is 16 residues. V lost 5 bases, J lost 7 bases, and 12 bases stayed unmatched. The CDR3 sequence is CSAGGPGQGLNSPLHF. The CDR3 DNA is TGCAGTGCTGGCGGACCGGGACAGGGTTTGAATTCACCCCTCCACTTT.

The table lists this clonotype with many counts. This chain uses TRBV5-1 with TRBJ2-1, with 8 bases matching TRBD2. Germline values: CDR1 SGHRS, CDR2 YFSETQ. V was clipped by 2 bases and J by 3 bases; unmatched bases: 10. This CDR3 has 17 amino acids. In nucleotides, the CDR3 is TGCGCCAGCAGCTTTCGAGATTCGGGGGGGGACTACAATGAGCAGTTCTTC. It yields the protein CASSFRDSGGDYNEQFF.

Ten or more counts support this clonotype. Its ends do not fully match the called genes, so a read error is possible. The V and J genes are TRBV7-6 and TRBJ2-1; a weak D match, TRBD2 (7 bases). The CDR3 covers 14 residues. Per germline, CDR1 SGHVS and CDR2 FNYEAQ. CDR3 sequence (DNA): TGTGCCAGCAGCTTAGAGGGGGGGGTTAGCCCGAATATCTTC. Its translation is CASSLEGGVSPNIF.

The chain combines TRBV20-1 with TRBJ1-1; tentative D call: TRBD1 (5 bases). The V and J ends lost 5 bases and 5 bases respectively, with 18 bases between them. The CDR3 spans 14 residues. Germline V gene data show CDR1 as DFQATT and CDR2 as SNEGSKA (reference sequence). CDR3 DNA: TGCAGTGCTTTTGACCGAGCCCGGGGGACTGAAGCTTTCTTT. It specifies CSAFDRARGTEAFF.

This clonotype has only a few counts. This chain connects TRBV30 to TRBJ1-1, with D possibly TRBD1 on 5 matching bases. Germline lookup yields CDR1 GTSNPN and CDR2 SVGIG (reference sequence). The CDR3 contains 13 residues. The CDR3: CADNEWGSTEAFF. CDR3 sequence (DNA): TGTGCGGACAATGAGTGGGGGAGCACTGAAGCTTTCTTT.

The sample holds many counts of this clonotype. The chain combines TRBV9 with TRBJ2-5; 9 nucleotides agree with TRBD1. The CDR3 loop spans 16 amino acids. Germline-derived CDR1 and CDR2 are SGDLS and YYNGEE. The ends lost 4 bases at V and 5 bases at J; junction bases unmatched: 12. The DNA of the CDR3 is TGTGCCAGCAGCCCCAACAGGGGGCGAACGGATGAGACCCAGTACTTC. This encodes CASSPNRGRTDETQYF.

This chain uses TRBV20-1 with TRBJ2-1; 7 nucleotides line up with TRBD2. The CDR3 is made up of 12 amino acids. V was pared by 0 bases and J by 12 bases, with 5 bases of the junction left unmatched. Germline assignment: CDR1 DFQATT and CDR2 SNEGSKA (reference sequence). The CDR3 spells CSARDGGVGQFF. The DNA of the CDR3 is TGCAGTGCTAGAGATGGGGGGGTCGGGCAGTTCTTC.

The chain recombines TRBV7-9 with TRBJ1-5; 9 positions match TRBD1. Germline trimming cut 5 bases from V and 5 bases from J; bases unmatched to any gene: 4. Germline loops: CDR1 SEHNR, CDR2 FQNEAQ (reference sequence). This CDR3 spans 14 amino acids. The CDR3 coding sequence is TGTGCCAGCAGCCAGGACAGGGGATATCAGCCCCAGCATTTT. Residues: CASSQDRGYQPQHF.

V and J are TRBV20-1 and TRBJ2-2; D remains unclear. This CDR3 region has 11 residues. CDR1 and CDR2 (germline): DFQATT, SNEGSKA (reference sequence). The germline V and J ends were trimmed by 6 bases and 5 bases, with 7 bases remaining between them. CDR3 sequence (DNA): TGCAGTGCGGGTGGGACCGGGGAGCTGTTTTTT. Residues: CSAGGTGELFF.